The rows below give T cell receptor beta chains drawn from one sample of a study of T cells in Graves' hyperthyroidism and ophthalmopathy. TCRdb recomputed calls from the multiplex PCR reads with MiXCR, one row per CDR3 protein. The table has about 840,000 distinct CDR3 sequences, 38% seen once. Sequenced input: blood. The receptors originated from a man aged 18 to 30 with Graves' hyperthyroidism. Both conserved end residues are part of each CDR3. The order of the fields is clone size, D gene, J gene, V gene, CDR3 protein, CDR3 DNA. The D gene is left open where the match is weak. Rows give clone size only sometimes, using once, few, many, or a class for an expanded clone.

-	-	TRBJ1-2	TRBV2	CASSYGYRPNYGYTF	TGTGCCAGCAGTTACGGTTACCGACCTAACTATGGCTACACCTTC
many	-	TRBJ2-5	TRBV7-2	CASSFRDYQETQYF	TGTGCCAGCAGCTTCCGGGACTACCAAGAGACCCAGTACTTC
-	-	TRBJ2-7	TRBV29-1	CSLRYEQYF	TGCAGCTTGCGTTACGAGCAGTACTTC
-	TRBD2	TRBJ2-7	TRBV20-1	CSARLGASGSSYEQYF	TGCAGTGCTAGACTTGGGGCTAGCGGGAGCTCCTACGAGCAGTACTTC
few	-	TRBJ2-7	TRBV20-1	CTRRAGGLYEQYF	TGCACGCGTAGGGCAGGAGGTCTCTACGAGCAGTACTTC
-	TRBD1	TRBJ2-5	TRBV11-1	CASSSTPGTGGETQYF	TGTGCCAGCAGCTCCACCCCCGGGACAGGCGGGGAGACCCAGTACTTC
few	TRBD2	TRBJ2-7	TRBV4-1	CASSPSLAGGVWEQYF	TGCGCCAGCAGCCCATCACTAGCGGGAGGAGTCTGGGAGCAGTACTTC
many	-	TRBJ2-2	TRBV15	CATSRDEGGNTGELFF	TGTGCCACCAGCAGAGATGAGGGGGGGAACACCGGGGAGCTGTTTTTT
many	-	TRBJ1-6	TRBV12-3/TRBV12-4	CASCEGNSPLHF	TGTGCCAGCTGTGAAGGGAATTCACCCCTCCACTTT
-	-	TRBJ1-1	TRBV19	CASSRSGITEAFF	TGTGCCAGTAGTCGGTCAGGGATCACTGAAGCTTTCTTT
-	-	TRBJ1-3	TRBV7-8	CASRQESPRDTIYF	TGCGCCAGCAGACAAGAAAGCCCGAGGGACACCATATATTTT
once	-	TRBJ1-1	TRBV25-1	CASSHSQMNTEAFF	TGTGCCAGCTCACACAGCCAAATGAACACTGAAGCTTTCTTT
many	TRBD2	TRBJ2-7	TRBV10-3	CAISSGTSTDEQYF	TGTGCCATCAGTTCCGGGACTAGCACCGACGAGCAGTACTTC
-	-	TRBJ1-5	TRBV28	CASSFRRNNQPQHF	TGTGCCAGCAGTTTTCGGCGGAACAATCAGCCCCAGCATTTT
-	-	TRBJ1-1	TRBV7-2	CASSPELVGGLNTEAFF	TGTGCCAGCTCACCAGAATTAGTGGGGGGACTGAACACTGAAGCTTTCTTT
-	TRBD2	TRBJ2-2	TRBV5-6	CASSITSGTNTGELFF	TGTGCCAGCAGCATAACTAGCGGGACTAACACCGGGGAGCTGTTTTTT
many	TRBD1	TRBJ2-2	TRBV10-3	CAISEGTGNTGELFF	TGTGCCATCAGTGAGGGGACAGGGAACACCGGGGAGCTGTTTTTT
many	TRBD1	TRBJ1-2	TRBV5-4	CASSPRQGYGYTF	TGTGCCAGCAGCCCTCGACAGGGCTACGGCTACACCTTC
few	TRBD1	TRBJ1-1	TRBV5-1	CASSPDGQGRRTEAFF	TGCGCCAGCAGCCCAGACGGACAGGGGAGGCGGACTGAAGCTTTCTTT
many	-	TRBJ1-1	TRBV11-3	CASSLDRRSEAFF	TGTGCCAGCAGCTTAGATCGGCGAAGTGAAGCTTTCTTT
-	-	TRBJ2-2	TRBV24-1	CATSDSSRGHGELFF	TGTGCCACCAGTGATTCCTCGAGGGGCCACGGGGAGCTGTTTTTT
-	-	TRBJ1-5	TRBV4-1	CASSQDPANQPQHF	TGCGCCAGCAGCCAAGATCCGGCTAATCAGCCCCAGCATTTT
many	-	TRBJ1-1	TRBV9	CASSVGGGDDTEAFF	TGTGCCAGCAGCGTAGGAGGGGGTGATGACACTGAAGCTTTCTTT
many	-	TRBJ1-6	TRBV20-1	CSARGDSYNSPLHF	TGCAGTGCTAGGGGGGACTCCTATAATTCACCCCTCCACTTT
many	TRBD1	TRBJ1-6	TRBV7-9	CASSSGQGDNSPLHF	TGTGCCAGCAGCTCAGGACAGGGGGATAATTCACCCCTCCACTTT
-	TRBD2	TRBJ2-5	TRBV25-1	CASSESGREGKETQYF	TGTGCCAGCAGTGAATCAGGAAGGGAGGGGAAAGAGACCCAGTACTTC
-	-	TRBJ2-6	TRBV7-9	CASSLDGTGANVLTF	TGTGCCAGCAGCTTAGACGGGACCGGGGCCAACGTCCTGACTTTC
-	-	TRBJ1-4	TRBV7-9	CASSPSRSGGGSEKLFF	TGTGCCAGCAGCCCCAGTAGGAGCGGGGGCGGGAGTGAAAAACTGTTTTTT
-	-	TRBJ2-5	TRBV29-1	CSVGGHGQETQYF	TGCAGCGTTGGTGGGCACGGACAAGAGACCCAGTACTTC
many	-	TRBJ1-5	TRBV19	CASSLGTLPGNQPQHF	TGTGCCAGTAGCCTTGGGACACTCCCAGGCAATCAGCCCCAGCATTTT
-	-	TRBJ2-5	TRBV6-6	CASDTRGETQYF	TGTGCCAGCGATACTAGGGGGGAGACCCAGTACTTC
few	TRBD1	TRBJ1-5	TRBV19	CASLDRGFYSNQPQHF	TGTGCCAGTCTGGACAGGGGATTTTATAGCAATCAGCCCCAGCATTTT
-	-	TRBJ1-2	TRBV14	CASSQEGTGYVDGYTF	TGTGCCAGCAGCCAAGAGGGCACCGGGTATGTGGATGGCTACACCTTC
-	-	TRBJ2-7	TRBV7-9	CASSFGGSYEQHF	TGTGCCAGCAGCTTCGGCGGGTCCTACGAGCAGCACTTC
many	TRBD2	TRBJ2-2	TRBV29-1	CSVPGLANTGELFF	TGCAGCGTCCCGGGACTAGCCAACACCGGGGAGCTGTTTTTT
many	-	TRBJ2-5	TRBV7-8	CASSPPQYWEETQYF	TGTGCCAGCAGCCCTCCCCAATACTGGGAAGAGACCCAGTACTTC
few	TRBD1	TRBJ1-4	TRBV7-9	CASSPGQEYEKLFF	TGTGCCAGCAGCCCTGGACAGGAATATGAAAAACTGTTTTTT
-	TRBD1	TRBJ1-5	TRBV2	CASSGTGLTQPQHF	TGTGCCAGCAGTGGGACAGGGCTCACTCAGCCCCAGCATTTT
-	TRBD2	TRBJ2-7	TRBV29-1	CSIAGLAYEQYF	TGCAGCATTGCGGGACTAGCGTACGAGCAGTACTTC
-	-	TRBJ1-3	TRBV29-1	CSVGEVGGSTIYF	TGCAGCGTTGGTGAGGTCGGCGGAAGCACCATATATTTT
-	TRBD1	TRBJ2-7	TRBV4-1	CASSQEAGDSYYEQYF	TGCGCCAGCAGCCAAGAGGCCGGGGACAGCTACTACGAGCAGTACTTC
-	TRBD2	TRBJ2-7	TRBV12-3/TRBV12-4	CASSLAVGLAGAEQYF	TGTGCCAGCAGTTTAGCGGTGGGACTAGCGGGTGCCGAGCAGTACTTC
many	-	TRBJ1-6	TRBV12-3/TRBV12-4	CASSETANNSPLHF	TGTGCCAGCAGTGAGACAGCTAACAATTCACCCCTCCACTTT
-	-	TRBJ2-1	TRBV2	CASSDEALWFGEQFF	TGTGCCAGCAGTGATGAGGCACTATGGTTCGGCGAGCAGTTCTTC
-	-	TRBJ1-3	TRBV4-1	CASSQDLSASGNTIYF	TGCGCCAGCAGCCAAGATCTCTCCGCCTCTGGAAACACCATATATTTT
-	-	TRBJ1-4	TRBV5-1	CASSRGGGTDNEKLFF	TGCGCCAGCAGTCGCGGCGGGGGGACCGATAATGAAAAACTGTTTTTT
-	TRBD1	TRBJ2-7	TRBV4-2	CASSPRDRAHEQYF	TGTGCCAGCAGCCCCCGGGACAGGGCCCACGAGCAGTACTTC
few	-	TRBJ2-5	TRBV7-9	CASSFLGGEETQYF	TGTGCCAGCAGCTTCCTGGGGGGCGAAGAGACCCAGTACTTC
few	-	TRBJ1-4	TRBV5-1	CASSEDSLNEKLFF	TGCGCCAGCAGTGAGGACAGCCTTAATGAAAAACTGTTTTTT
-	-	TRBJ1-1	TRBV12-3/TRBV12-4	CASSLKRRDPNTEAFF	TGTGCCAGCAGTTTAAAAAGGAGGGACCCGAACACTGAAGCTTTCTTT
-	-	TRBJ2-7	TRBV5-5	CASSAFPDEQYF	TGTGCCAGCAGCGCCTTTCCTGACGAGCAGTACTTC
many	-	TRBJ1-1	TRBV15	CAPSLGGNTEAFF	TGTGCCCCGAGCTTGGGGGGGAACACTGAAGCTTTCTTT
many	-	TRBJ1-2	TRBV29-1	CSVRRGQSYGYTF	TGCAGCGTGAGACGAGGACAGTCCTATGGCTACACCTTC